Following are 15 T cell receptor beta chains from one sample sequenced in a study of blood T cell repertoires in COVID-19. The method was immunoSEQ multiplex PCR; TCRdb's version includes in-frame clones alone and lacks a portion of them. The sample yields 250,000 to 300,000 clones, roughly 80% seen once. Sequencing was done on a sample of peripheral blood. The receptor source for this set is a man in his sixties with acute or convalescent COVID-19.

The gene calls are TRBV18 and TRBJ2-6; D unresolved. Germline CDR1 and CDR2: KGHSH and LQKENI. Trimming pared 1 base from V and 11 bases from J, leaving 15 bases between. This CDR3 contains 15 residues. The DNA for the CDR3 is TGTGCCAGCTCACCACGAATTGCCGATGAGGACGTCCTGACTTTC. Translation: CASSPRIADEDVLTF.

There are a few counts of this clone. This sequence joins TRBV15 and TRBJ2-3; 9 bases are a match to TRBD2. The J segment lost 6 bases and the V segment lost 1 base, leaving 5 bases of the junction unmatched. Germline values: CDR1 LNHNV, CDR2 YYDKDF (reference sequence). The CDR3 length is 15 residues. The CDR3 DNA reads as TGTGCCACCAGCAGAGCCCTAGCGGGATACGATACGCAGTATTTT. Amino acid sequence: CATSRALAGYDTQYF.

The rearrangement joins TRBV11-2 to TRBJ2-1; 8 bases map to TRBD2. There are 19 residues in the CDR3. With V trimmed by 2 bases and J by 7 bases, 19 bases remained unmatched. Germline assignment: CDR1 SGHAT and CDR2 FQNNGV. CDR3 sequence (DNA): TGTGCCAGCAGCTTAAAGGGGGTGGGGCTAGCGGGTTTGAGGAATGAGCAGTTCTTC. Translation: CASSLKGVGLAGLRNEQFF.

The chain links TRBV7-6 to TRBJ1-4, with TRBD1 identical over 9 bases. Germline loops: CDR1 SGHVS, CDR2 FNYEAQ. The V gene end was trimmed by 5 bases and the J gene end by 4 bases; junction bases not matched to a gene: 11. This CDR3 is built from 17 residues. CDR3 sequence: CASSLKQGARNNEKLFF. Written as DNA, the CDR3 is TGTGCCAGCAGCCTTAAACAGGGGGCGCGTAATAATGAAAAACTGTTTTTT.

The gene calls are TRBV28 and TRBJ2-5; TRBD2 matches 8 bases. The CDR3 loop spans 12 amino acids. Germline trimming cut 8 bases from V and 5 bases from J; bases unmatched to any gene: 4. From germline, CDR1 is MDHEN and CDR2 SYDVKM. CDR3: CASRGGDETQYF. The CDR3 nucleotides read TGTGCCAGCCGGGGGGGCGATGAGACCCAGTACTTC.

The chain employs TRBV11-2 and TRBJ2-3, with 7 bases that match TRBD2. This CDR3 contains 18 residues. CDR1 is SGHAT, CDR2 FQNNGV, per germline. Trimming cost V 5 bases and J 0 bases; bases outside gene matches: 14. The CDR3 sequence: CASSPTRGTSESTDTQYF. In DNA, the CDR3 is TGTGCCAGCAGCCCTACACGGGGAACTAGCGAGAGCACAGATACGCAGTATTTT.

This chain connects TRBV5-1 to TRBJ2-7; tentatively, D is TRBD2 (5 bases). The CDR3 length is 14 residues. Trimming removed 1 base at V and 5 bases at J, with 13 bases between. Germline values: CDR1 SGHRS, CDR2 YFSETQ. CDR3 DNA sequence: TGCGCCAGCAGCTTGAGCCCGGGATCGGACGAGCAGTACTTC. Translating gives CASSLSPGSDEQYF. The full variable domain, with the rest looked up from reference TRBV5-1 and TRBJ2-7, is KAGVTQTPRYLIKTRGQQVTLSCSPISGHRSVSWYQQTPGQGLQFLFEYFSETQRNKGNFPGRFSGRQFSNSRSEMNVSTLELGDSALYLCASSLSPGSDEQYFGPGTRLTVT.

The chain has TRBV7-8 and TRBJ2-7, with 12 bases aligning to TRBD2. V shed 5 bases, J shed 1 base, and the junction held 6 bases outside the gene matches. CDR3 length: 16 residues. The germline V gene encodes CDR1 SGHVS and CDR2 FQNEAQ. The DNA for the CDR3 is TGTGCCAGCAGCCGGACTAGCGGGACCCCATCCTACGAGCAGTACTTC. This sequence encodes CASSRTSGTPSYEQYF.

The chain recombines TRBV6-6 with TRBJ1-5; the D is unclear. Germline values: CDR1 MNHNY, CDR2 SVGAGI (reference sequence). V lost 10 bases to trimming and J lost 7 bases, with 14 bases between them. CDR3 length: 12 residues. The CDR3 coding sequence is TGTGCCACCTCTTCGATGCGACAGCCCCAGCATTTT. Its protein product is CATSSMRQPQHF.

V gene TRBV6-5 combines with J gene TRBJ2-6, with TRBD1 identical over 7 bases. The V segment lost 7 bases and the J segment 1 base; nucleotides outside the gene matches: 4. The germline V gene encodes CDR1 MNHEY and CDR2 SVGAGI. This CDR3 is 15 amino acids long. The CDR3 DNA is TGTGCCAGCACCCCACAGGGGTCTGGGGCCAACGTCCTGACTTTC. Its protein product is CASTPQGSGANVLTF.

This clone has a handful of counts. The chain recombines TRBV5-1 with TRBJ1-1; no reliable D call. CDR3 length: 15 residues. Germline V gives CDR1 SGHRS, CDR2 YFSETQ. V shed 2 bases and J shed 1 base, with 12 bases lying between them. CDR3 bases: TGCGCCAGCAGCTTATCCGGCGGTGAGAACACTGAAGCTTTCTTT. This translates into CASSLSGGENTEAFF.

The genes are TRBV7-3 and TRBJ2-3, with D perhaps TRBD2 (6 bases). The V gene lost 4 bases and the J gene lost 5 bases, with 28 bases spanning the gap. CDR1 and CDR2 from the germline V gene are SGHTA and FQGTGA. The CDR3 has 19 residues. As DNA, the CDR3 is TGTGCCAGCAGCTGTGGGGCCTGCATCAGCGGGCCTAAGGAAGATACGCAGTATTTT. Translation: CASSCGACISGPKEDTQYF.

This sequence joins TRBV3-1 (or the pseudogene TRBV3-2) and TRBJ1-2; TRBD1 is a possible D gene (5 bases). V lost 0 bases and J lost 5, with 7 bases in between. The CDR3 sequence is 13 residues long. CDR1 LGHDT and CDR2 YNNKEL come from the germline V gene (reference sequence). CDR3 region: CASSQEGGYGYTF. The CDR3 nucleotides are TGTGCCAGCAGCCAAGAGGGGGGGTATGGCTACACCTTC.

This chain joins TRBV2 and TRBJ2-5, with D possibly TRBD1 on 6 matching bases. CDR1 and CDR2 from the germline V gene are SNHLY and FYNNEI. The CDR3 covers 11 residues. The CDR3 DNA is TGTGCAACAGGGTCCCAAGAGACCCAGTACTTC. It codes for CATGSQETQYF.

V usage is TRBV27 and J usage is TRBJ2-5, with 7 bases matching TRBD2. The V and J ends lost 4 bases and 2 bases, in that order; junction bases with no gene match: 1. Germline values: CDR1 MNHEY, CDR2 SMNVEV (reference sequence). This CDR3 is built from 13 residues. CDR3 protein: CASSWGGQETQYF. The CDR3 DNA follows: TGTGCCAGCAGTTGGGGGGGACAAGAGACCCAGTACTTC.